This T cell receptor (beta chain) was captured by sequencing in a study of blood T cells in healthy people across ages. This clonotype was seen just once. Its ends do not fully match the called genes, so a read error is possible. CDR3 length: 14 residues. CDR1 and CDR2 (germline): MNHEY, SMNVEV (reference sequence). Together with a sample-barcoded 5' primer, a J-beta primer mix was included in a second PCR lasting roughly 6 to 12 cycles. TCRdb re-derived calls from the 5' RACE reads in MiXCR, one entry per CDR3 protein. The sample has hundreds of thousands of distinct CDR3 sequences, about 51% seen once. It was ten milliliters of peripheral blood that were drawn from each donor.

Sequencing was performed on blood. The J gene is TRBJ2-1, the V gene TRBV27; TRBD2 agrees at 10 bases. This TCR came from a woman aged 80 or over in good health. The CDR3 spells CASSGLAGDNERFF. The CDR3 DNA reads as TGTGCCAGCAGTGGGCTAGCGGGAGATAATGAGCGGTTCTTC.